Shown below are 20 T cell receptor beta chains from a single sample sequenced in a study of blood T cell repertoires in COVID-19. Sequencing used immunoSEQ multiplex PCR; TCRdb keeps in-frame clones, though not all of them. Here the sample spans approximately 410,000 clones, more than 80% being singletons. The sequenced sample consisted of peripheral blood. These receptors came from a woman aged 30 to 39 with active or convalescent COVID-19.

The chain is built from TRBV18 and TRBJ2-2; TRBD1 matches 10 bases. J gave up 4 bases and V 4 bases, and 6 bases lay outside the gene matches. The CDR3 extends over 16 amino acids. Germline CDR1 KGHSH, CDR2 LQKENI. CDR3 residues: CASSLSGTGATGELFF. CDR3 in DNA: TGTGCCAGCTCACTTTCCGGGACAGGGGCCACCGGGGAGCTGTTTTTT.

The chain recombines TRBV4-1 with TRBJ1-2; 10 bases are a match to TRBD1. CDR1 MGHRA and CDR2 YSYEKL come from the germline V gene. The V and J ends lost 1 base and 8 bases, in that order; junction bases with no gene match: 7. The CDR3 has 15 amino acids. The CDR3 spells CASSQVAGTGEGYTF. CDR3 nucleotide sequence: TGCGCCAGCAGCCAAGTAGCCGGGACAGGGGAAGGCTACACCTTC.

The V call is TRBV19, the J call TRBJ1-4; D perhaps matches TRBD1 (5 bases). There are 12 residues in the CDR3. V lost 3 bases and J 6 bases, leaving 5 bases between the germline ends. From germline, CDR1 is LNHDA and CDR2 SQIVND (reference sequence). Written as DNA, the CDR3 is TGTGCCAGTAGTATCAGGGATGAAAAACTGTTTTTT. It yields the protein CASSIRDEKLFF.

This sequence joins TRBV6-1 and TRBJ1-4; 8 positions match TRBD1. This CDR3 is 17 amino acids long. V lost 4 bases, J lost 0 bases, and 7 bases stayed unmatched. The V gene's germline CDR1 is MNHNS and CDR2 SASEGT. CDR3 loop: CASSVQGAWATNEKLFF. CDR3 nucleotides: TGTGCCAGCAGTGTCCAGGGGGCTTGGGCAACTAATGAAAAACTGTTTTTT.

J is TRBJ2-1 and V is TRBV6-5; 10 bases fit TRBD2. CDR1 MNHEY and CDR2 SVGAGI come from the germline V gene. This CDR3 comprises 15 residues. With 4 bases clipped from V and 4 bases from J, the junction kept 4 bases outside the gene matches. The CDR3 sequence: CASSSTSGPYNEQFF. CDR3 nucleotide sequence: TGTGCCAGCAGTTCGACTAGCGGGCCGTACAATGAGCAGTTCTTC.

The J gene is TRBJ1-6, the V gene TRBV4-2; 8 bases fit TRBD1. The V and J ends lost 5 bases and 7 bases, in that order; junction bases with no gene match: 4. Germline loops: CDR1 LGHNA, CDR2 YNFKEQ. The CDR3 is 14 residues long. CDR3 nucleotide sequence: TGTGCCAGCAGCGAAGGACAGGGAAATTCACCCCTCCACTTT. Amino acids: CASSEGQGNSPLHF.

The chain recombines TRBV6-5 with TRBJ1-3; no firm D call. The CDR3 contains 16 residues. Between the trimmed V and J ends, which lost 0 bases and 2 bases, there was a span of 11 bases. Germline lookup yields CDR1 MNHEY and CDR2 SVGAGI. This CDR3 reads CASSYSFGITGNTIYF. CDR3 nucleotide sequence: TGTGCCAGCAGTTACTCGTTCGGGATTACTGGAAACACCATATATTTT.

The rearrangement joins TRBV19 to TRBJ1-2; no definite D call. V was cut by 5 bases and J by 0 bases, with 10 bases left in between. Germline CDR1 reads LNHDA; CDR2 reads SQIVND (reference sequence). The CDR3 runs to 14 residues. The CDR3 DNA reads as TGTGCCAGTAGTGTATACAGCCCTAACTATGGCTACACCTTC. Translated: CASSVYSPNYGYTF.

J is TRBJ2-5 and V is TRBV15, with 8 bases that match TRBD1. V dropped 0 bases and J dropped 5; count of bases not matched to a gene: 5. This CDR3 is built from 15 residues. Germline V gene lookup returns CDR1 LNHNV and CDR2 YYDKDF (reference sequence). CDR3 in DNA: TGTGCCACCAGCAGAGATGGACAGGGTATCGAGACCCAGTACTTC. Translated, it gives CATSRDGQGIETQYF.

J is TRBJ2-3 and V is TRBV4-1, with D possibly TRBD2 on 6 matching bases. The germline gives CDR1 MGHRA, CDR2 YSYEKL. The V gene lost 1 base and the J gene lost 4 bases, with 12 bases spanning the gap. The CDR3 has 15 amino acids. The DNA for the CDR3 is TGCGCCAGCAGCCAAGTAGCGGCAGGACCAGATACGCAGTATTTT. Translation gives CASSQVAAGPDTQYF.

CDR3 DNA: TGTGCCAGCAGCCACGGGACAGGGGACAATCAGCCCCAGCATTTT. Protein sequence: CASSHGTGDNQPQHF. V is TRBV3-1 (or the pseudogene TRBV3-2) and J is TRBJ1-5, with 10 bases matching TRBD1. CDR1 LGHDT and CDR2 YNNKEL come from the germline V gene (reference sequence). The CDR3 runs to 15 residues. J lost 3 bases, V lost 3 bases, and 2 bases had no gene match.

The chain joins TRBV27 to TRBJ2-1; TRBD2 matches at 8 bases. V lost 0 bases, J lost 6 bases, and 1 base stayed unmatched. The CDR3 consists of 14 residues. CDR1 is MNHEY, CDR2 SMNVEV, per germline (reference sequence). The CDR3 loop is CASSLSGGGNEQFF. The CDR3, as DNA: TGTGCCAGCAGTTTATCCGGGGGGGGCAATGAGCAGTTCTTC.

The chain is built from TRBV3-1 (or the pseudogene TRBV3-2) and TRBJ1-2; 7 positions agree with TRBD1. The CDR3 length is 15 residues. The germline V gene has CDR1 LGHDT and CDR2 YNNKEL (reference sequence). Trimming cost V 5 bases and J 6 bases; bases outside gene matches: 12. CDR3: CASSGRGFLRDGYTF. In nucleotides, the CDR3 is TGTGCCAGCAGCGGCAGGGGGTTTCTAAGAGATGGCTACACCTTC.

CDR3 sequence: CASSETGGNYGYTF. The CDR3 DNA reads TGTGCCAGCAGTGAAACAGGGGGCAACTATGGCTACACCTTC. This chain uses TRBV2 with TRBJ1-2; 9 bases match TRBD1. This CDR3 spans 14 amino acids. Per the germline V gene, CDR1 is SNHLY and CDR2 is FYNNEI. Trimming cost V 2 bases and J 2 bases; bases outside gene matches: 0. Full variable domain (missing parts from reference TRBV2 and TRBJ1-2): EPEVTQTPSHQVTQMGQEVILRCVPISNHLYFYWYRQILGQKVEFLVSFYNNEISEKSEIFDDQFSVERPDGSNFTLKIRSTKLEDSAMYFCASSETGGNYGYTFGSGTRLTVV.

This clone has a handful of counts. The chain is built from TRBV12-3 or TRBV12-4 and TRBJ2-1; TRBD2 matches at 9 bases. The ends lost 7 bases at V and 6 bases at J; junction bases unmatched: 4. The CDR3 has 13 residues. The CDR3 sequence is CASTRTSVNEQFF. Here the CDR3 DNA reads TGTGCCAGCACCCGGACTAGCGTCAATGAGCAGTTCTTC.

This clone came up a few times. CDR3 protein: CATSDQLDSPDQPQHF. CDR3 bases: TGTGCCACCAGTGATCAACTGGACAGTCCGGATCAGCCCCAGCATTTT. J is TRBJ1-5 and V is TRBV24-1; D possibly corresponds to TRBD1 (6 bases). This CDR3 is built from 16 residues. V shed 3 bases and J shed 5 bases, with 16 bases lying between them. Germline V CDR1 and CDR2: KGHDR, SFDVKD.

The chain combines TRBV20-1 with TRBJ1-5; D may be TRBD1 (5 bases). Trimming removed 3 bases at V and 4 bases at J, with 19 bases between. Germline V lookup: CDR1 DFQATT, CDR2 SNEGSKA (reference sequence). The CDR3 sequence is 16 residues long. The CDR3 sequence is CSASRGVGRQNQPQHF. The DNA for the CDR3 is TGCAGTGCTAGTCGGGGGGTGGGGCGACAAAATCAGCCCCAGCATTTT.

This clone is a singleton in its sample. This rearrangement joins TRBV7-8 to TRBJ1-1, with D uncertain. CDR3 length: 14 amino acids. Between the trimmed V and J ends, which lost 0 bases and 0 bases, there was a span of 5 bases. The germline CDR1 and CDR2 sequences are SGHVS and FQNEAQ. The CDR3 spells CASSLAALNTEAFF. CDR3 DNA: TGTGCCAGCAGCTTAGCGGCTTTGAACACTGAAGCTTTCTTT.

The rearrangement uses TRBV6-5 and TRBJ1-1, with TRBD1 matching over 11 bases. J gave up 4 bases and V 6 bases, and 7 bases lay outside the gene matches. The germline CDR1 and CDR2 sequences are MNHEY and SVGAGI. The CDR3 contains 15 residues. CDR3 DNA sequence: TGTGCCAGCAGCCGCGGGACAGGGGGAGGCACTGAAGCTTTCTTT. Its protein product is CASSRGTGGGTEAFF.

Only one count was recorded for this clone. The chain is built from TRBV3-1 (or the pseudogene TRBV3-2) and TRBJ2-6, with TRBD2 as a possible D gene (6 bases). CDR3 length: 16 amino acids. V was trimmed by 1 base and J by 1 base, leaving 8 bases between them. Germline loops: CDR1 LGHDT, CDR2 YNNKEL (reference sequence). The CDR3 nucleotides are TGTGCCAGCAGCCAAGCCGGGAGATCTGGGGCCAACGTCCTGACTTTC. This encodes CASSQAGRSGANVLTF.